One sample yielded the 15 T cell receptor beta chains listed below, sequenced in a study of cytomegalovirus exposure and HLA in healthy donors. Primers: 60 Vbeta forward and 13 Jbeta reverse. Generated by immunoSEQ multiplex PCR, the TCRdb table keeps only in-frame clones and is missing some. The sample includes 70,000 to 95,000 clones, approximately 82% of them seen just once. Specimen: PBMCs. These receptors all stem from a man in his forties in good health and CMV-seronegative.

The chain combines TRBV11-2 with TRBJ1-2; weak D call: TRBD1 (5 bases). Germline V gene lookup returns CDR1 SGHAT and CDR2 FQNNGV. Trimming cost V 6 bases and J 4 bases, with 12 bases left between them. There are 13 residues in the CDR3. The CDR3 protein is CASSSQGGYGYTF. CDR3 bases: TGTGCCAGCAGTTCTCAGGGCGGCTATGGCTACACCTTC.

This rearrangement joins TRBV6-5 to TRBJ2-2, with D possibly TRBD1 on 7 matching bases. Germline CDR1 MNHEY, CDR2 SVGAGI. Trimming took off 7 bases at V and 0 bases at J, with 12 bases between the two ends. The CDR3 has 15 residues. CDR3: CASTAGGTNTGELFF. DNA of the CDR3: TGTGCCAGCACAGCAGGGGGGACGAACACCGGGGAGCTGTTTTTT.

The V call is TRBV27, the J call TRBJ1-3; TRBD1 matches 7 bases. Germline CDR1 and CDR2: MNHEY and SMNVEV (reference sequence). The CDR3 is made up of 15 amino acids. The trim removed 8 bases at V and 0 bases at J, leaving 7 bases unmatched. The DNA of the CDR3 is TGTGCCAGCGCCCGGACAGGTCTCTCTGGAAACACCATATATTTT. Residues: CASARTGLSGNTIYF.

The chain carries TRBV15 and TRBJ2-7; no definite D call. The germline V and J ends were trimmed by 5 bases and 2 bases, with 16 bases remaining between them. This CDR3 region has 15 residues. Germline loops: CDR1 LNHNV, CDR2 YYDKDF (reference sequence). The CDR3 nucleotides are TGTGCCACCAGCGGCAGTTCCGGGTCAACCTACGAGCAGTACTTC. It yields the protein CATSGSSGSTYEQYF.

This chain joins TRBV12-2 and TRBJ2-1; the D call in the table, TRBD1, was not verified against the DNA. TRBV12-2 constitutes a pseudogene. The CDR3 extends over 17 amino acids. The DNA for the CDR3 is TGTGCAAGTCGCCCGAGCCCCGACAGGGGCTCCTACAATGAGCAGTTCTTC. This translates into CASRPSPDRGSYNEQFF.

This chain links TRBV4-1 with TRBJ2-2; the match to TRBD2 covers 8 bases. The CDR3 is 17 amino acids. Germline V gene lookup returns CDR1 MGHRA and CDR2 YSYEKL. V trimming: 1 base; J trimming: 5 bases; junction bases outside the gene matches: 9. CDR3 nucleotide sequence: TGCGCCAGCAGCCAAGGTTATGCGACTAGCGTTACCGGGGAGCTGTTTTTT. Translated, it gives CASSQGYATSVTGELFF.

The chain has TRBV14 and TRBJ2-7; D may be TRBD1 (6 bases). Germline CDR1 SGHDN, CDR2 FVKESK. Trimming stripped 4 bases from V and 4 bases from J, with 14 bases between. CDR3 length equals 14 residues. Here the CDR3 reads CASSRVRGGYEQYF. CDR3 sequence (DNA): TGTGCCAGCAGCCGAGTAAGAGGGGGTTACGAGCAGTACTTC.

The chain couples TRBV9 to TRBJ2-5; 15 bases are a match to TRBD2. Germline V lookup: CDR1 SGDLS, CDR2 YYNGEE. V dropped 0 bases and J dropped 2; count of bases not matched to a gene: 8. The CDR3 length is 19 residues. Written as DNA, the CDR3 is TGTGCCAGCAGCGTAGGAAGGACTAGCGGGGGGGCGCGTCAAGAGACCCAGTACTTC. Residues: CASSVGRTSGGARQETQYF.

This clone was seen a single time. The V call is TRBV19, the J call TRBJ2-7, with a possible D match to TRBD2 (5 bases). V lost 4 bases and J 0 bases, leaving 10 bases between the germline ends. The CDR3 is 14 residues long. The germline CDR1 and CDR2 sequences are LNHDA and SQIVND (reference sequence). In nucleotides, the CDR3 is TGTGCCAGTAGTAAACTAGATAGCTCCTACGAGCAGTACTTC. Residues: CASSKLDSSYEQYF.

The chain has TRBV28 and TRBJ1-2; D perhaps matches TRBD1 (5 bases). The V gene lost 2 bases and the J gene lost 7 bases, with 17 bases spanning the gap. This CDR3 spans 15 amino acids. Germline V gene data show CDR1 as MDHEN and CDR2 as SYDVKM. This chain's CDR3 is CASSLGRLQGRGYTF. DNA of the CDR3: TGTGCCAGCAGTTTAGGCCGTCTTCAGGGTCGTGGCTACACCTTC.

The table lists this clone with a few counts. The rearrangement joins TRBV7-3 to TRBJ1-1, with 9 bases identical to TRBD1. The germline CDR1 and CDR2 sequences are SGHTA and FQGTGA. Germline trimming cut 5 bases from V and 4 bases from J; bases unmatched to any gene: 5. The CDR3 extends over 14 amino acids. In DNA, the CDR3 is TGTGCCAGCAGCCTACAGGGGGCAAGCACTGAAGCTTTCTTT. This encodes CASSLQGASTEAFF.

The genes are TRBV27 and TRBJ2-2; D is unclear. The V end lost 3 bases, the J end lost 6 bases, and 14 bases lay between the germline ends. Germline loops: CDR1 MNHEY, CDR2 SMNVEV (reference sequence). This CDR3 contains 15 residues. The CDR3 nucleotides read TGTGCCAGCAGTTTTTCCCTAACCCGCCCCGGGGAGCTGTTTTTT. Protein: CASSFSLTRPGELFF.

The chain recombines TRBV5-1 with TRBJ1-1; TRBD1 matches 10 bases. The ends lost 4 bases at V and 2 bases at J; junction bases unmatched: 2. Germline V lookup: CDR1 SGHRS, CDR2 YFSETQ. The CDR3 loop spans 14 amino acids. The DNA of the CDR3 is TGCGCCAGCAGCCCGACAGGGGGCAACACTGAAGCTTTCTTT. It specifies CASSPTGGNTEAFF.

The V and J genes are TRBV5-1 and TRBJ1-1; D possibly corresponds to TRBD1 (6 bases). CDR1 is SGHRS, CDR2 YFSETQ, per germline. The CDR3 extends over 14 amino acids. V lost 3 bases to trimming and J lost 2 bases, with 11 bases between them. The CDR3: CASSSGQSNTEAFF. The CDR3 bases are TGCGCCAGCAGCTCCGGACAGAGTAACACTGAAGCTTTCTTT.

The V and J genes are TRBV18 and TRBJ1-4; 7 bases align to TRBD1. The ends lost 6 bases at V and 7 bases at J; junction bases unmatched: 11. In germline, CDR1 is KGHSH, CDR2 LQKENI. This CDR3 contains 15 residues. In nucleotides, the CDR3 is TGTGCCAGCTCGCCCCCGGGACAGCAAGGTGAAAAACTGTTTTTT. It translates to CASSPPGQQGEKLFF.